Below, 11 T cell receptor beta chains from the same sample are listed, as sequenced in a study of spatial heterogeneity in lung cancer. MiXCR, applied by TCRdb to the 5' RACE reads, yields one record per CDR3 protein. The data contain approximately 500 distinct CDR3 sequences, 9% to 10% of them singletons. Stated time point: sample taken at primary tumor resection. The sample consisted of normal lung tissue next to the tumor, taken at surgery. The source of these receptors is a female donor with early-stage non-small cell lung cancer.

This clonotype is judged large. Little can be read into the size of this beta chain, an off-target read in a library designed for alpha chains. The chain recombines TRBV4-2 with TRBJ2-2; D is unresolved. There are 16 residues in the CDR3. V dropped 0 bases and J dropped 7 bases, with 15 bases sitting between them. Per the germline V gene, CDR1 is LGHNA and CDR2 is YNFKEQ. CDR3 sequence (DNA): TGTGCCAGCAGCCAAGAAGGAAGTCCCGCAAGCGGGGAGCTGTTTTTT. It codes for CASSQEGSPASGELFF.

In this sample, this clonotype is medium-sized. This beta chain is off target for a library built for alpha chains, so its abundance means little. This sequence joins TRBV20-1 and TRBJ2-3; maybe TRBD2 (6 bases). Germline values: CDR1 DFQATT, CDR2 SNEGSKA (reference sequence). The CDR3 length is 13 residues. Trimming removed 7 bases at V and 4 bases at J, with 15 bases between. The CDR3 DNA is TGCAGTGGCGGCGGGGACGGCGCAGATACGCAGTATTTT. Translated, it gives CSGGGDGADTQYF.

This clonotype is judged large. The library was built for alpha chains, so this beta chain is an off-target read and its size means little. The V and J genes are TRBV11-2 and TRBJ2-7; D remains unclear. V lost 6 bases and J lost 3, with 9 bases in between. Germline V lookup: CDR1 SGHAT, CDR2 FQNNGV. This CDR3 has 12 residues. The CDR3 spells CASSSDYYEQYF. The DNA of the CDR3 is TGTGCCAGCAGTTCGGATTACTACGAGCAGTACTTC.

As regards this clonotype: The junction does not match germline at one end; this may be a read error. This beta chain is a stray sequence in a library constructed for alpha chains; its clone size is not meaningful. CDR3 sequence (DNA): TGTGCCAGCAGCCCCCGGGGACTAGCGGGGGACACCATAGACAATGAGCAGATCTTC. Protein: CASSPRGLAGDTIDNEQIF. This rearrangement joins TRBV7-8 to TRBJ2-1; TRBD2 agrees at 14 bases. This CDR3 comprises 19 residues. CDR1 SGHVS and CDR2 FQNEAQ come from the germline V gene.

This clonotype is large. Little can be read into the size of this beta chain, an off-target read in a library designed for alpha chains. This chain links TRBV7-8 with TRBJ1-1, with TRBD1 matching 8 bases. This CDR3 contains 15 residues. J lost 6 bases, V lost 4 bases, and 10 bases had no gene match. Germline CDR1 reads SGHVS; CDR2 reads FQNEAQ. The CDR3: CASSSQSSQGAEAFF. In DNA form, the CDR3 reads TGTGCCAGCAGCTCACAATCTTCACAGGGGGCTGAAGCTTTCTTT.

In this sample, this clonotype is medium-sized (0.01 to 0.1%). This beta chain turned up in a library designed for alpha chains; as an off-target read, its abundance says little. V and J are TRBV24-1 and TRBJ2-3, with 10 bases identical to TRBD2. V shed 10 bases and J 4 bases; nucleotides not matched to a gene: 4. The CDR3 loop spans 13 amino acids. Per the germline V gene, CDR1 is KGHDR and CDR2 is SFDVKD. The CDR3 sequence: CATSLAGADTQYF. CDR3 nucleotides: TGTGCCACTTCTCTAGCGGGGGCAGATACGCAGTATTTT.

This clonotype counts as hyperexpanded (1% or more). For a library built for alpha chains, this beta chain is a stray read; little rests on its size. This chain joins TRBV12-5 and TRBJ2-1; D remains ambiguous. Germline V gene sequence: CDR1 LGHNT, CDR2 FRNRAP. CDR3 length: 13 residues. V lost 1 base, J lost 7 bases, and 8 bases lay in between. CDR3 protein: CASGLGGRNEQFF. The CDR3 DNA follows: TGTGCTAGTGGTTTGGGTGGGCGTAATGAGCAGTTCTTC.

This clonotype is labeled medium-sized. This beta chain is off target for a library built for alpha chains, so its abundance means little. This sequence joins TRBV3-1 and TRBJ2-5; unclear D gene. CDR3 size: 13 residues. Germline CDR1 LGHDT, CDR2 YNNKEL (reference sequence). V was clipped by 4 bases and J by 2 bases, with 8 bases between them. CDR3 sequence: CASSRARQETQYF. CDR3 nucleotide sequence: TGTGCCAGCAGCCGGGCGAGGCAAGAGACCCAGTACTTC.

This clonotype is large (0.1 to 1%) within its sample. This beta chain represents an off-target read in a library built for alpha chains; its size is of limited meaning. The V call is TRBV6-1, the J call TRBJ2-7; 10 nucleotides agree with TRBD1. The CDR3 contains 15 residues. Trimming at V came to 6 bases and at J to 2 bases, leaving 7 bases not matched to a gene. Germline V gene lookup returns CDR1 MNHNS and CDR2 SASEGT. The CDR3 region is CASRPDRGLAYEQYF. CDR3 DNA: TGTGCCAGCAGACCCGACAGGGGGCTGGCCTACGAGCAGTACTTC.

Sample share makes this clonotype medium-sized. Within a library made for alpha chains, this beta chain is off target, and its count is uninformative. The rearrangement links TRBV12-3 or TRBV12-4 to TRBJ2-7; 8 bases fit TRBD1. Germline trimming cut 6 bases from V and 4 bases from J; bases unmatched to any gene: 8. This CDR3 contains 14 residues. CDR3 in DNA: TGTGCCAGCAGCAGGGCAGGGGGCCAGTACGAGCAGTACTTC. It encodes CASSRAGGQYEQYF.

Within the sample, this clonotype is medium-sized. Since it is a stray read in a library aimed at alpha chains, this beta chain has a size that is not meaningful. This chain joins TRBV29-1 and TRBJ2-3, with 15 bases lining up with TRBD2. The CDR3 has 17 amino acids. With V trimmed by 7 bases and J by 4 bases, 12 bases remained unmatched. The germline V gene has CDR1 SQVTM and CDR2 ANQGSEA. As DNA, the CDR3 is TGCAGCGCAGGACTAGCGGGGGGGCTTTTCGTCCCAGATACGCAGTATTTT. Translation gives CSAGLAGGLFVPDTQYF.